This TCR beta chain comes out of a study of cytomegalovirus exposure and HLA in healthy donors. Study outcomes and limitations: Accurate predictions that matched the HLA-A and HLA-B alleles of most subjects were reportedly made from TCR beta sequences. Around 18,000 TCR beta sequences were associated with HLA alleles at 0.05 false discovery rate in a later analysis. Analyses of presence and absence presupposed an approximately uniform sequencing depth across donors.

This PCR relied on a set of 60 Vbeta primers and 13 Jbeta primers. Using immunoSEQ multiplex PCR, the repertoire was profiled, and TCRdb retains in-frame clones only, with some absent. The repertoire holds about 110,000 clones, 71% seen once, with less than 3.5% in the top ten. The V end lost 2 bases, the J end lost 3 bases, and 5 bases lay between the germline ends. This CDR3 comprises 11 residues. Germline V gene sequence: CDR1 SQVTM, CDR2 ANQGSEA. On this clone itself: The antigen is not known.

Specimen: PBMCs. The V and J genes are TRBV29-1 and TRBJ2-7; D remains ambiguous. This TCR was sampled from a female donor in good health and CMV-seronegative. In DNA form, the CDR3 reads TGCAGCGTTGAATACAGCTACGAGCAGTACTTC. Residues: CSVEYSYEQYF.